Shown below are 9 T cell receptor beta chains from a single sample sequenced in a study of cytotoxic CD8 clonotypes in ibrutinib-treated CLL. The method was immunoSEQ multiplex PCR; TCRdb's version includes in-frame clones alone and lacks a portion of them. Here the sample spans roughly 49,000 clones, 83% being singletons. The sequencing here drew on PBMCs, taken after 24 months of ibrutinib treatment. These receptors were collected from a human donor with chronic lymphocytic leukemia.

This chain uses TRBV29-1 with TRBJ1-3, with no clear D. Per the germline V gene, CDR1 is SQVTM and CDR2 is ANQGSEA. The CDR3 is 14 residues long. The germline V and J ends were trimmed by 7 bases and 0 bases, with 13 bases remaining between them. The CDR3 here is CSGVDADSGNTIYF. The CDR3 coding sequence is TGCAGCGGGGTTGACGCGGACTCTGGAAACACCATATATTTT.

A few counts support this clone. The V gene is TRBV28, the J gene TRBJ1-2; 8 bases fit TRBD1. The CDR3 spans 14 residues. Unmatched junction bases numbered 4, after V lost 2 bases and J lost 5 bases. CDR1 and CDR2 from the germline V gene are MDHEN and SYDVKM. This CDR3 reads CASSLQGAEYGYTF. The CDR3 DNA is TGTGCCAGCAGTTTACAGGGGGCTGAGTATGGCTACACCTTC.

This clone showed up just once. The rearrangement uses TRBV5-1 and TRBJ2-3, with 7 bases lining up with TRBD2. Losses at the gene ends were 0 bases for V and 1 base for J; bases not matched to a gene: 5. Germline loops: CDR1 SGHRS, CDR2 YFSETQ. There are 16 residues in the CDR3. The CDR3 nucleotides are TGCGCCAGCAGCTTGGAGCTAGCGGACCGCACAGATACGCAGTATTTT. Translating it yields CASSLELADRTDTQYF.

The J gene is TRBJ1-4, the V gene TRBV9; weak D call: TRBD1 (6 bases). Deletions cut 2 bases from V and 3 bases from J, with 14 bases between. Germline V gene data show CDR1 as SGDLS and CDR2 as YYNGEE. CDR3 size: 16 residues. CDR3 nucleotide sequence: TGTGCCAGCAGCGTCGAGGGGGGCTTGCCTAATGAAAAACTGTTTTTT. Translated, it gives CASSVEGGLPNEKLFF.

The V and J genes are TRBV29-1 and TRBJ2-1; D call uncertain. CDR1 and CDR2 from the germline V gene are SQVTM and ANQGSEA. V was pared by 5 bases and J by 2 bases, with 13 bases between. The CDR3 has 14 residues. The CDR3 coding sequence is TGCAGCGTTTTTTTGGGTCGGGCCTACAATGAGCAGTTCTTC. This encodes CSVFLGRAYNEQFF.

This chain links TRBV7-8 with TRBJ1-2; D may be TRBD1 (5 bases). The CDR3 covers 15 residues. Trimming removed 2 bases from V and 2 bases from J, with 12 bases in between. CDR1 SGHVS and CDR2 FQNEAQ come from the germline V gene. CDR3 residues: CASSLLRGGNYGYTF. DNA for the CDR3: TGTGCCAGCAGCTTATTAAGGGGAGGAAACTATGGCTACACCTTC. The full variable domain, completed using reference TRBV7-8 and TRBJ1-2, is GAGVSQSPRYKVAKRGQDVALRCDPISGHVSLFWYQQALGQGPEFLTYFQNEAQLDKSGLPSDRFFAERPEGSVSTLKIQRTQQEDSAVYLCASSLLRGGNYGYTFGSGTRLTVV.

The chain combines TRBV5-4 with TRBJ2-5; 8 bases are a match to TRBD1. The CDR3 totals 14 residues. CDR1 SGHNT and CDR2 YYREEE come from the germline V gene (reference sequence). J lost 3 bases, V lost 4 bases, and 5 bases had no gene match. CDR3 DNA: TGTGCCAGCAGCCCCCAGGGACAGGAAGAGACCCAGTACTTC. Protein: CASSPQGQEETQYF. The variable domain in full, completed from reference TRBV5-4 and TRBJ2-5, reads ETGVTQSPTHLIKTRGQQVTLRCSSQSGHNTVSWYQQALGQGPQFIFQYYREEENGRGNFPPRFSGLQFPNYSSELNVNALELDDSALYLCASSPQGQEETQYFGPGTRLLVL.

The chain is built from TRBV4-3 and TRBJ2-1; TRBD2 might be the D (7 bases). CDR1 is LGHNA, CDR2 YSLEER, per germline. Trimming took 0 bases from V and 9 from J, leaving 18 bases between them. This CDR3 spans 16 amino acids. CDR3 region: CASSQEGGPRGGEQFF. The CDR3 bases are TGCGCCAGCAGCCAAGAGGGGGGGCCCCGAGGGGGTGAGCAGTTCTTC.

The rearrangement uses TRBV6-5 and TRBJ2-7; 9 positions agree with TRBD1. In germline, CDR1 is MNHEY, CDR2 SVGAGI. After removal of 5 bases from V and 3 bases from J, the junction contained 5 bases not matched to a gene. This CDR3 spans 14 amino acids. The CDR3 DNA follows: TGTGCCAGCAGTCCCGGGGACAGGGTCTACGAGCAGTACTTC. Protein product: CASSPGDRVYEQYF.